The 18 T cell receptor beta chains reported below all come from one sample, sequenced in a study of cytomegalovirus exposure and HLA in healthy donors. Primers for the PCR totalled 60 Vbeta and 13 Jbeta. Clones were sequenced by immunoSEQ multiplex PCR, and TCRdb holds only the in-frame ones, with some missing. Here the sample spans approximately 200,000 clones, about four fifths being singletons. The sequencing input was PBMCs. The source is a girl aged 5 to 17 in good health and CMV-seropositive.

As to this clone: The final CDR3 position lacks the conserved phenylalanine or tryptophan, pointing to a likely read error. V and J are TRBV5-4 and TRBJ1-1, with 8 bases aligning to TRBD1. The germline V gene has CDR1 SGHNT and CDR2 YYREEE (reference sequence). The CDR3 totals 13 residues. V shed 0 bases, J shed 11 bases, and the junction held 6 bases outside the gene matches. DNA of the CDR3: TGTGCCAGCAGCTTGGACTGGCAGGGGGCTGCTTTCGTT. It translates to CASSLDWQGAAFV.

This chain links TRBV19 with TRBJ2-3, with D possibly matching TRBD1 (5 bases). Germline V gene data show CDR1 as LNHDA and CDR2 as SQIVND (reference sequence). V was pared by 5 bases and J by 8 bases, with 17 bases between. There are 14 residues in the CDR3. The CDR3 DNA reads as TGTGCCAGTAGTTCCGGAAGCCAAAGGGGTACGCAGTATTTT. The encoded protein is CASSSGSQRGTQYF.

This sequence joins TRBV2 and TRBJ1-6, with D perhaps matching TRBD1 (5 bases). Between the trimmed V and J ends, which lost 7 bases and 11 bases, there was a span of 12 bases. CDR1 and CDR2 (germline): SNHLY, FYNNEI. This CDR3 is built from 12 residues. The DNA for the CDR3 is TGTGCCAGCAAAGGGGAGGGGACACCCCTCCACTTT. Protein: CASKGEGTPLHF.

The chain carries TRBV4-1 and TRBJ1-5; 9 bases map to TRBD1. This CDR3 is built from 19 residues. V lost 0 bases, J lost 7 bases, and 16 bases stayed unmatched. The germline gives CDR1 MGHRA, CDR2 YSYEKL. The CDR3 sequence: CASSQDSSGTGRRGQPQHF. CDR3 nucleotide sequence: TGCGCCAGCAGCCAAGACTCGTCCGGGACAGGGCGGCGAGGGCAGCCCCAGCATTTT.

V and J are TRBV7-2 and TRBJ2-4; a weak D match, TRBD2 (6 bases). The CDR3 spans 15 residues. Trimming removed 6 bases at V and 6 bases at J, with 18 bases between. Germline V gene lookup returns CDR1 SGHTA and CDR2 FQGNSA. The DNA of the CDR3 is TGTGCCAGCAGTCCTACATGGGGGGATAGAAACATTCAGTACTTC. Its translation: CASSPTWGDRNIQYF.

Only a few counts were recorded for this clone. The J gene is TRBJ2-5, the V gene TRBV25-1, with D possibly being TRBD1 (5 bases). V lost 2 bases to trimming and J lost 3 bases, with 10 bases between them. The CDR3 has 14 residues. Germline V gives CDR1 MGHDK, CDR2 SYGVNS. CDR3 protein: CASSELDTEETQYF. The DNA of the CDR3 is TGTGCCAGCAGTGAACTGGACACTGAAGAGACCCAGTACTTC.

The chain is built from TRBV7-2 and TRBJ1-2, with D possibly matching TRBD1 (5 bases). Germline V lookup: CDR1 SGHTA, CDR2 FQGNSA. V lost 5 bases and J lost 4, with 11 bases in between. CDR3 length: 13 amino acids. CDR3 region: CASSPDSFYGYTF. CDR3 sequence (DNA): TGTGCCAGCAGCCCCGACAGTTTCTATGGCTACACCTTC.

The V and J genes are TRBV6-5 and TRBJ1-2, with D tentatively TRBD1 (5 bases). Germline V lookup: CDR1 MNHEY, CDR2 SVGAGI. The CDR3 is made up of 13 amino acids. CDR3: CAASGAGNYGYTF. Here the CDR3 DNA reads TGTGCAGCTTCTGGGGCCGGAAACTATGGCTACACCTTC.

This clone was observed once. The CDR3 region has the DNA TGTGCCAGCTCACCACGGACAGCGAACACCGGGGAGCTGTTTTTT. Translation: CASSPRTANTGELFF. The V and J genes are TRBV18 and TRBJ2-2; tentatively, D is TRBD1 (6 bases). Deletions cut 1 base from V and 0 bases from J, with 6 bases between. CDR1 and CDR2 (germline): KGHSH, LQKENI. The CDR3 runs to 15 residues.

This chain joins TRBV4-3 and TRBJ2-7, with 7 positions matching TRBD2. The V and J ends lost 2 bases and 3 bases, in that order; junction bases with no gene match: 19. Germline loops: CDR1 LGHNA, CDR2 YSLEER. This CDR3 is built from 19 residues. CDR3: CASSQYTGGGLPSRYEQYF. The CDR3 DNA reads as TGCGCCAGCAGCCAATATACTGGCGGGGGTCTTCCCTCCCGCTACGAGCAGTACTTC.

The chain employs TRBV30 and TRBJ2-7; TRBD1 might be the D (5 bases). V was cut by 8 bases and J by 0 bases, with 14 bases left in between. Germline V gives CDR1 GTSNPN, CDR2 SVGIG (reference sequence). CDR3 size: 13 residues. The CDR3 DNA is TGTGCCAGCGACAGTCCTCACTCCTACGAGCAGTACTTC. Amino acid sequence: CASDSPHSYEQYF.

V gene TRBV11-3 combines with J gene TRBJ2-5, with 12 bases lining up with TRBD2. The V gene end was trimmed by 6 bases and the J gene end by 4 bases; junction bases not matched to a gene: 9. The CDR3 has 16 residues. The V gene's germline CDR1 is SGHNT and CDR2 YENEEA. CDR3 protein: CASRASLAGGRETQYF. The CDR3 region has the DNA TGTGCCAGCAGAGCCTCGCTAGCGGGGGGGCGAGAGACCCAGTACTTC. Together with reference TRBV11-3 and TRBJ2-5, the CDR3 gives the full variable domain: EAGVVQSPRYKIIEKKQPVAFWCNPISGHNTLYWYLQNLGQGPELLIRYENEEAVDDSQLPKDRFSAERLKGVDSTLKIQPAELGDSAVYLCASRASLAGGRETQYFGPGTRLLVL.

This rearrangement joins TRBV5-1 to TRBJ2-7, with a tentative D call TRBD2 (5 bases). Trimming removed 5 bases at V and 4 bases at J, with 13 bases between. CDR1 is SGHRS, CDR2 YFSETQ, per germline. This CDR3 contains 13 residues. In DNA, the CDR3 is TGCGCCAGCAGTATGTCTCGGGATTACGAGCAGTACTTC. Translating gives CASSMSRDYEQYF.

The chain joins TRBV11-2 to TRBJ2-3; D possibly corresponds to TRBD2 (7 bases). Germline V gene lookup returns CDR1 SGHAT and CDR2 FQNNGV. The CDR3 consists of 17 residues. V was pared by 4 bases and J by 5 bases, with 22 bases between. CDR3 residues: CASSSLGGGGAGDTQYF. The CDR3 nucleotides read TGTGCCAGCAGCTCTCTCGGAGGAGGGGGGGCCGGAGATACGCAGTATTTT.

This sequence joins TRBV10-1 and TRBJ2-1; 9 nucleotides line up with TRBD2. This CDR3 is built from 16 residues. J was trimmed by 8 bases and V by 2 bases; bases with no gene match: 10. CDR1 is WNHNN, CDR2 SYGVQD, per germline (reference sequence). The chain's CDR3 is CASSEGLRGGLDEQFF. DNA for the CDR3: TGCGCCAGCAGTGAGGGTCTGCGGGGGGGCCTCGATGAGCAGTTCTTC.

This clone was seen only a few times. The DNA is omitted, as the CDR3 cannot be located on it reliably, and the CDR3 follows TCRdb's listing. This chain connects TRBV21-1 to TRBJ1-3. TRBV21-1 is marked as a pseudogene. Including both end residues, the CDR3 is 19 amino acids long. The CDR3 is CASSKTRGGWVGSGNTIYF.

The chain recombines TRBV6-6 with TRBJ2-5; D is unclear. The germline CDR1 and CDR2 sequences are MNHNY and SVGAGI (reference sequence). The V gene lost 4 bases and the J gene lost 3 bases, with 3 bases spanning the gap. The CDR3 is 11 residues long. The CDR3 here is CASSSKETQYF. CDR3 in DNA: TGTGCCAGCAGTTCCAAAGAGACCCAGTACTTC.

The V and J genes are TRBV2 and TRBJ1-6; 7 bases are a match to TRBD1. J gave up 9 bases and V 7 bases, and 9 bases lay outside the gene matches. Germline V gene data show CDR1 as SNHLY and CDR2 as FYNNEI. The CDR3 contains 14 residues. DNA of the CDR3: TGTGCCAGCATTTCCGACAGGGCGGGTTCACCCCTCCACTTT. Its protein is CASISDRAGSPLHF. The variable domain in full, completed from reference TRBV2 and TRBJ1-6, reads EPEVTQTPSHQVTQMGQEVILRCVPISNHLYFYWYRQILGQKVEFLVSFYNNEISEKSEIFDDQFSVERPDGSNFTLKIRSTKLEDSAMYFCASISDRAGSPLHFGNGTRLTVT.